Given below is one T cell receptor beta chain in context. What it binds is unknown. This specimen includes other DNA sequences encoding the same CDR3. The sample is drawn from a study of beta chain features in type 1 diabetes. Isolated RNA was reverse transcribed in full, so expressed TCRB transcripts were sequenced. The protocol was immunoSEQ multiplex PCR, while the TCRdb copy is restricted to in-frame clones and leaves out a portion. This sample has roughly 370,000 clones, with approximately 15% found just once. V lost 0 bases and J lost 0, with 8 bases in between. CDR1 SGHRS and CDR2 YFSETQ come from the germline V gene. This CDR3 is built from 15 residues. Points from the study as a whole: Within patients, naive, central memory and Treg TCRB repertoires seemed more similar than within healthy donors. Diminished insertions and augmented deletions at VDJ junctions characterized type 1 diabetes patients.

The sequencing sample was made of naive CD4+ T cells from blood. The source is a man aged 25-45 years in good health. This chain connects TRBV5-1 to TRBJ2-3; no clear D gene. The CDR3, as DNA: TGCGCCAGCAGCTTGGGCCAGACGAGCACAGATACGCAGTATTTT. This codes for CASSLGQTSTDTQYF.